These 13 T cell receptor beta chains came from one sample sequenced in a study of T cell responses to AZD1222 COVID-19 vaccine. Sequencing used immunoSEQ multiplex PCR; TCRdb keeps in-frame clones, though not all of them. Of about 76,000 clones listed, about 88% are singletons. The specimen was peripheral blood, collected on day 0 of AZD1222 vaccination. All receptors derive from an adult in good health.

This clone was counted a single time. This chain uses TRBV7-2 with TRBJ2-7, with D unclear. This CDR3 spans 13 amino acids. The V and J ends lost 1 base and 2 bases respectively, with 6 bases between them. Germline V gene sequence: CDR1 SGHTA, CDR2 FQGNSA. CDR3 sequence: CASSLERAYEQYF. CDR3 nucleotide sequence: TGTGCCAGCAGCTTAGAACGGGCCTACGAGCAGTACTTC.

The chain joins TRBV7-3 to TRBJ2-3; the D gene is possibly TRBD1 (5 bases). The CDR3 is 14 residues long. Germline CDR1 is SGHTA and CDR2 is FQGTGA. V lost 0 bases and J lost 4, with 8 bases in between. The CDR3 region is CASSLTEGADTQYF. CDR3 coding DNA: TGTGCCAGCAGCTTAACCGAAGGGGCAGATACGCAGTATTTT.

V and J are TRBV10-3 and TRBJ2-3; possible D gene TRBD2, 7 bases. Germline V gene sequence: CDR1 ENHRY, CDR2 SYGVKD. Trimming cost V 2 bases and J 0 bases, with 12 bases left between them. This CDR3 has 16 amino acids. The chain's CDR3 is CAISEGRGLSTDTQYF. Here the CDR3 DNA reads TGTGCCATCAGTGAGGGGAGGGGGTTGAGCACAGATACGCAGTATTTT.

This clone was seen just once. This chain connects TRBV12-3 or TRBV12-4 to TRBJ2-7; TRBD1 matches at 7 bases. V was clipped by 5 bases and J by 2 bases; unmatched bases: 3. CDR3 length: 13 amino acids. The CDR3 region is CASSLQGTYEQYV. The CDR3 DNA reads as TGTGCCAGCAGTCTACAGGGGACCTACGAGCAGTACGTC.

On this clone itself: This CDR3 is also generated by other DNA sequences in the sample. The chain carries TRBV19 and TRBJ1-5; D possibly corresponds to TRBD1 (6 bases). Germline CDR1 is LNHDA and CDR2 is SQIVND (reference sequence). With 8 bases removed from V and 3 bases from J, the gap between germline ends came to 14 bases. The CDR3 sequence is 14 residues long. The chain's CDR3 is CASSPQGANQPQHF. The CDR3 region has the DNA TGTGCCAGTTCACCACAGGGCGCCAATCAGCCCCAGCATTTT.

This chain joins TRBV18 and TRBJ1-6, with TRBD1 matching 8 bases. Unmatched junction bases numbered 1, after V lost 3 bases and J lost 9 bases. Germline-derived CDR1 and CDR2 are KGHSH and LQKENI. This CDR3 has 13 residues. The chain's CDR3 is CASSPGQGSPLHF. In nucleotides, the CDR3 is TGTGCCAGCTCACCCGGACAGGGTTCACCCCTCCACTTT.

The gene calls are TRBV4-2 and TRBJ2-3; 7 bases line up with TRBD1. The V and J ends lost 6 bases and 6 bases, in that order; junction bases with no gene match: 12. Germline V gene lookup returns CDR1 LGHNA and CDR2 YNFKEQ. The CDR3 has 15 residues. CDR3 amino acids: CASSRSRGPPDTQYF. The CDR3 DNA sequence: TGTGCCAGCAGTCGTTCGAGGGGGCCCCCCGATACGCAGTATTTT.

The chain combines TRBV6-5 with TRBJ1-2, with TRBD1 identical over 9 bases. This CDR3 is 14 amino acids long. Looked up from germline, CDR1 is MNHEY and CDR2 is SVGAGI. V lost 5 bases, J lost 8 bases, and 9 bases stayed unmatched. The CDR3 reads CASSRDRALVGYTF. The CDR3 nucleotides are TGTGCCAGCAGTAGGGACAGGGCGCTGGTGGGCTACACCTTC.

The table lists this clone with a count of one. The chain joins TRBV10-3 to TRBJ2-3; D might be TRBD1 (5 bases). This CDR3 has 14 amino acids. V gave up 11 bases and J gave up 2 bases, with 17 bases separating them. Looked up from germline, CDR1 is ENHRY and CDR2 is SYGVKD. CDR3 sequence: CAAKGPGYTDTQYF. Written as DNA, the CDR3 is TGTGCCGCCAAGGGGCCAGGCTACACAGATACGCAGTATTTT.

The chain couples TRBV28 to TRBJ1-2, with TRBD1 as a possible D gene (5 bases). V lost 3 bases to trimming and J lost 2 bases, with 13 bases between them. This CDR3 has 15 amino acids. Germline-derived CDR1 and CDR2 are MDHEN and SYDVKM. The CDR3 here is CASSLGGPGNYGYTF. DNA for the CDR3: TGTGCCAGCAGTTTGGGGGGTCCGGGAAACTATGGCTACACCTTC.

The genes are TRBV18 and TRBJ2-7, with TRBD2 matching over 12 bases. The ends lost 0 bases at V and 3 bases at J; junction bases unmatched: 0. The germline V gene encodes CDR1 KGHSH and CDR2 LQKENI. The CDR3 has 15 residues. CDR3: CASSPPGLAGYEQYF. CDR3 DNA sequence: TGTGCCAGCTCACCACCGGGACTAGCGGGCTACGAGCAGTACTTC.

This clone was seen a handful of times. The chain carries TRBV6-5 and TRBJ1-2; no clear D. CDR3 size: 12 residues. The germline CDR1 and CDR2 sequences are MNHEY and SVGAGI. V lost 7 bases, J lost 0 bases, and 6 bases lay in between. The CDR3, as DNA: TGTGCCAGCAACACAGCTAACTATGGCTACACCTTC. Protein: CASNTANYGYTF.

The chain is built from TRBV7-2 and TRBJ2-1, with D hard to call. This CDR3 is built from 15 residues. The ends were cut back, 3 bases at V and 0 bases at J, with 9 bases in the middle. Germline CDR1 is SGHTA and CDR2 is FQGNSA. CDR3 residues: CASSLGGGSYNEQFF. The CDR3 nucleotides read TGTGCCAGCAGCTTGGGCGGCGGCTCCTACAATGAGCAGTTCTTC. Variable domain in full (rest from reference TRBV7-2 and TRBJ2-1): GAGVSQSPSNKVTEKGKDVELRCDPISGHTALYWYRQSLGQGLEFLIYFQGNSAPDKSGLPSDRFSAERTGGSVSTLTIQRTQQEDSAVYLCASSLGGGSYNEQFFGPGTRLTVL.